This record covers a single T cell receptor beta chain. A junction end diverges from the germline sequence, so it may reflect a read error. CDR3 length: 14 amino acids. Germline CDR1 reads KGHSH; CDR2 reads LQKENI. This sample was included in a study of control samples from healthy donors and cancer patients. TCRdb keeps only in-frame clones here, not all; method: immunoSEQ multiplex PCR. This table has 200,000 or so clones, 85% to 95% appearing once. The chain links TRBV18 to TRBJ1-5, with D unclear. This sequence was found in a man aged 50 to 59 in good health. Source material: blood. The CDR3 sequence is CASSPPGSYQPQHF. The CDR3 nucleotides read TGTGCCAGCTCACCACCTGGTAGCTATCAGCCCCAGCATTTT.